This entry features one TCR beta chain sequence. Its antigen is still unknown. No clone much larger than this one lies a single base away; base qualities are absent. The cohort was made up of roughly 670 healthy bone marrow donors. Cohort members were all nominally healthy when sampled, although unrecorded immune exposures were likely present. The donor was CMV seronegative and belonged to the group of around 400 seronegative cohort members. Every donor gave a peripheral blood sample, and the peripheral blood mononuclear cells from that sample were used for TCR beta sequencing. The Qiagen DNeasy Blood Extraction Kit was used to extract genomic DNA from the blood cell samples. The entry originates in a study of cytomegalovirus exposure and HLA in healthy donors (dated by TCRdb to about 2017). For the wider study: In an earlier analysis of approximately 640 of the donors, 276 Gb of sequence data and some 120 million unique TCR beta sequences from about 179 million T cells were reported. About 310 gigabases of sequencing data and 80 million or so unique TCR sequences were included in an early release covering about 620 HLA-typed donors. Among the roughly 390 genotyped donors, approximately 82% belonged to the genetic ancestry cluster associated with self-reported Caucasian donors. The study aimed to test whether signatures of past pathogen exposure could be identified by cataloging public T cell receptors. The study used immunosequencing to profile the T cell repertoires of more than 650 subjects and linked those repertoires to cytomegalovirus serostatus. Besides the first cohort of roughly 660 subjects, a separate validation cohort made up of roughly 120 different subjects was used. To predict cytomegalovirus infection status, the study combined high-throughput TCR immunosequencing, statistical association of individual TCRs with disease status, and machine learning. In a later analysis, previously published TCR beta repertoires from 500 to 750 donors were re-analyzed and high-resolution HLA genotyping was added so that TCR occurrence patterns could be studied. The later analysis used no new phenotypic data to find candidate immune exposures, relying instead on TCR beta sequences and their occurrence across donors. An earlier analysis of 587 of the donors used high-throughput TCR beta sequencing to judge whether each TCR beta V gene segment behaved as functional or pseudogenic. Donor age, sex, ethnicity and CMV serostatus were collected together with the repertoire data. Genome-wide SNP genotypes for about three fifths of the roughly 670 donors were used in a later genetic analysis, which treated that subset as a discovery cohort. Every repertoire in the discovery cohort had been generated on one and the same sequencing platform. HLA typing included class I and class II loci at four-digit resolution. The number of donors typed differed by locus, with roughly 629-640 for A, B, C, DRB1 and DQB1, around 560 for DQA1, 600 to 610 for DPA1, and about 450 for DPB1. About 5 DR-DQ haplotypes were handled as single units for association and clustering, since linkage in the cohort was strong. On average, around 240,000 unique TCR beta nucleotide sequences were sequenced per donor among 300 to 500 genotyped donors of the cohort, with roughly 18% of those sequences being non-productive.

The research as a whole found: Immune exposure information for the cohort was limited to CMV serostatus. Correlated functional status among segregating V segments might reflect linkage disequilibrium, but an unknown experimental factor could not be ruled out. In both the original and validation cohorts, the classifier was reported to diagnose cytomegalovirus status with high specificity and sensitivity. In an earlier analysis of some 540 of the donors, most TCR beta V segments appeared in productive rearrangements about 87% or about 30% of the time, broadly matching IMGT annotations. A later genetic analysis associated a missense DCLRE1C variant with V-gene and J-gene trimming of TCR beta chains, and an independent cohort replicated the association. When HLA alleles, especially DR and DQ, strongly co-occurred, attributing TCR associations to individual alleles was difficult. Compared with equally common non-associated chains, HLA-associated TCR beta chains in a later analysis were more clonally expanded and had lower generation probabilities. A later analysis found that most CMV-associated TCR beta chains appeared HLA-restricted, with HLA associations seemingly driven largely by CMV exposure. Because counts were too low, seventeen rarely observed V segments, including chromosome 9 orphons, were excluded from the earlier analysis of fewer than 650 of the donors. In the study, 150 to 200 TCR beta chains were listed as associated with cytomegalovirus. While some public TCRs were present in many individuals, most TCR sequences turned up only very rarely across donors. A further reported finding was that TCR beta sequences accurately predicted the HLA-A and HLA-B alleles for most subjects in the first cohort. A cluster of highly shared sequence variants was judged likely to represent a technical artifact of the sequencing pipeline. According to the authors, the approach could potentially be generalized to other disease states and immunological phenotypes. Only TCR beta chains were sequenced in this cohort, and the absence of alpha or paired-chain data limited detectable features. The presence/absence analyses assumed that sequencing depth was roughly uniform across donors, and that assumption may not be true. In a later genetic analysis, fewer N-insertions in productive TCRs were reported among donors in an Asian-associated ancestry cluster than the roughly 700-donor mean. The 87-base-pair reads could not distinguish some IMGT-functional V segments, including TRBV6-2 and TRBV6-3, so those segments were excluded. Because HLA typing was missing for some donors at each locus, association tests included only the typed subset. According to a later analysis, TCR association rates differed among HLA loci, with DRB1 alleles showing the most associated TCRs and HLA-C alleles showing the fewest. A later analysis reported that several top co-occurrence clusters appeared linked to parvovirus B19, influenza, CMV and Epstein-Barr virus. In a later analysis, about 16,000 TCR beta sequences were associated with specific HLA alleles at a false discovery rate of 0.05. In vitro tests confirmed that three of the cytomegalovirus-associated TCR beta chains recognize cytomegalovirus antigens.

Per the germline V gene, LGHNA is the CDR1 and YSLEER is the CDR2. Trimming costs V 0 bases and J 0 bases, and their ends lie 14 bases apart. The CDR3 starts with the cysteine, ends with the phenylalanine, and has 17 residues. Only CDR3 DNA remains: 51 bases, in frame from the first base. Library preparation used the immunoSEQ multiplex PCR assay. For the multiplex PCR, a mixture combining 60 forward primers for TCR Vbeta segments and 13 reverse primers for TCR Jbeta segments was used. Amplification of the CDR3 region of rearranged TCR beta genes was performed with a multiplex PCR assay on genomic DNA. On the Illumina HiSeq System, the amplified TCR beta libraries were sequenced as 87-base-pair reads. On the study's bioinformatics: A later analysis tallied about 77 million unique TCR beta chains across the 700 or so repertoires, and 10 million to 11 million of those chains were shared by two or more donors. A nearest-neighbor algorithm error-corrected the raw reads and collapsed the reads into unique sequences, merging closely related sequences to remove PCR and sequencing errors. CDR3 sequences were aligned to IMGT reference sequences to assign V, D and J gene segments. Each retained sequence needed at least a six-nucleotide match to both a V gene segment and a J gene segment. A rearrangement was called productive if the CDR3 had no stop codons and remained in frame with V and J, and every other rearrangement was called non-productive. Following IMGT convention, CDR3 was defined as the stretch from the second conserved V-encoded cysteine to the conserved J-encoded phenylalanine. The earlier analysis of some 580 of the donors excluded any sequence lacking an unambiguous match to a single V gene segment. In an earlier analysis of around 600 of the donors, V segments were called functional above 56.7% productive rearrangements and were called segregating when the between-donor standard deviation exceeded 5%. A statistical classification framework was built for diagnosing cytomegalovirus status from the catalog of TCR beta chain sequences. A later analysis assigned V and J genes by comparing TCR nucleotide sequences with IMGT/GENE-DB human TR gene sequences. In a later analysis, CDR3 sequences and most-parsimonious VDJ recombination scenarios were assigned using the TCRdist pipeline. In a later analysis, every TCR beta chain was defined by the combination of its CDR3 amino acid sequence and its V-gene family, and reads without a unique V-gene family were dropped. As a way to deal with suspected cross-contamination and a sequencing artifact, a later analysis dropped 450 to 600 nucleotide sequences that were highly shared and had low generation probability. For each public chain, a later analysis derived a clonal expansion index from normalized ranks of inferred template counts within each repertoire. Generation probabilities in a later analysis came from a VDJ recombination model fitted to out-of-frame rearrangements, and those results were checked against IGoR. In a later analysis, TCR-TCR, TCR-HLA and TCR-CMV co-occurrence was scored with hypergeometric tests, and a repertoire-size bias correction was applied to TCR pairs. To estimate false discovery rates, a later analysis permuted the HLA or CMV assignments 20 times. A later analysis grouped co-occurring TCRs with DBSCAN, adding TCRdist sequence similarity when clustering within HLA-allele-positive subsets. Repertoires with fewer than 30,000 or more than 120,000 public chains were left out of co-occurrence clustering, as were about 5 repertoires with anomalous nucleotide sharing. The table comes from immuneACCESS by way of TCRdb, which keeps in-frame sequences with V and J called. Part of the clones is missing from these tables; in studies checked, under half for an unresolved V gene and the rest for unknown reasons. That table furnishes V, J and clone size, whereas the DNA furnished D and trimming. In all, the sample holds some 170,000 clones, and roughly 80% of those were seen once. Under 6% of the sample rests with the top ten.

The chain links TRBV4-3 with TRBJ1-1; the D segment could be TRBD1, given 5 matching bases. The receptor was isolated from a man in his thirties or forties in good health and CMV-seronegative. The sample comprised PBMCs. The bases read TGCGCCAGCAGCCAAGATTTGGACAACTCATTGAACACTGAAGCTTTCTTT. It encodes CASSQDLDNSLNTEAFF.